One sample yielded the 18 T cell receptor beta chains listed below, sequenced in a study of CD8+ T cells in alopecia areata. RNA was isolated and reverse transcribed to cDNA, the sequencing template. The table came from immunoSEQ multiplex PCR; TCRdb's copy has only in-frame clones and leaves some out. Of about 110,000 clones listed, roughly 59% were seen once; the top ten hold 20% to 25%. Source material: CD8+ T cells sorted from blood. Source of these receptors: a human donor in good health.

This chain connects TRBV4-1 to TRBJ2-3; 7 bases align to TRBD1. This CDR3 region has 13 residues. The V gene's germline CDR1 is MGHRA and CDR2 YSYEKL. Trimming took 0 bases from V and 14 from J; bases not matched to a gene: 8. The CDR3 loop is CASSQDGGQFRYF. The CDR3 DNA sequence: TGCGCCAGCAGCCAAGATGGGGGACAGTTCCGGTATTTT.

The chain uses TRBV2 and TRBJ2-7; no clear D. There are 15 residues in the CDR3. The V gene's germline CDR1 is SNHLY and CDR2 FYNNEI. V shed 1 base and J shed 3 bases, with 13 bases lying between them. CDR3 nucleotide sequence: TGTGCCAGCAGTGAAGTCTCGCGCGGAGACTACGAGCAGTACTTC. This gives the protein CASSEVSRGDYEQYF.

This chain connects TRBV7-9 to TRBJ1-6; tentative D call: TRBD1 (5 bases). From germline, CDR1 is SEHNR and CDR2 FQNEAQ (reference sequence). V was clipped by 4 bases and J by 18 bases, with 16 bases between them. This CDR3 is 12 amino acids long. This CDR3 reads CASSSGSLGRHF. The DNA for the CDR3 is TGTGCCAGCAGCTCAGGGTCCCTGGGACGCCACTTT.

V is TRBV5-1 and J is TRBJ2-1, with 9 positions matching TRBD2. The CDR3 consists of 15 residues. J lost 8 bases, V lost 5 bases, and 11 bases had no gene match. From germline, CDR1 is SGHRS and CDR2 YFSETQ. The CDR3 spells CASRFLAGFWHEQFF. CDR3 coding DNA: TGCGCCAGCAGGTTCCTAGCGGGGTTTTGGCATGAGCAGTTCTTC.

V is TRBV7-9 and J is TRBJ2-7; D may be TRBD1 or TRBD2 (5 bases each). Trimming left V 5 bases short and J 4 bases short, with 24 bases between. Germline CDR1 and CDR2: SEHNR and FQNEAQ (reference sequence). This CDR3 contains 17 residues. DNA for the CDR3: TGTGCCAGCAGCCAGGGCCGACCACGGGACCGCCGATACGAGCAGTACTTC. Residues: CASSQGRPRDRRYEQYF.

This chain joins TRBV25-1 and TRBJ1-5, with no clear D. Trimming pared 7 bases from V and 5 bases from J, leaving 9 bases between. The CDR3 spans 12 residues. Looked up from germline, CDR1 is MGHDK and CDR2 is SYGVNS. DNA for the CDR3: TGTGCCAGCAAGGCTTCGGATCAGCCCCAGCATTTT. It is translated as CASKASDQPQHF.

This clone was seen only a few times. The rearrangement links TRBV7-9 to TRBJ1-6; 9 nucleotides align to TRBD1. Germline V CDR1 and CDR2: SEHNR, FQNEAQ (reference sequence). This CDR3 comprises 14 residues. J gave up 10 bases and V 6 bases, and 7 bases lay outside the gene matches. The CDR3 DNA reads TGTGCCAGCAGGCCGGGACAGGGAAACTCACCCCTCCACTTT. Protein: CASRPGQGNSPLHF.

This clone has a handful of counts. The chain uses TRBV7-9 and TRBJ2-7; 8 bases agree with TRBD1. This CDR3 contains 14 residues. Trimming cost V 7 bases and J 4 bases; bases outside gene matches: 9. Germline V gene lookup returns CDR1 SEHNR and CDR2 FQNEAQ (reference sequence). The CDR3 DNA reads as TGTGCCAGCACCGCCCTCGACAGGGGTTACGAGCAGTACTTC. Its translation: CASTALDRGYEQYF.

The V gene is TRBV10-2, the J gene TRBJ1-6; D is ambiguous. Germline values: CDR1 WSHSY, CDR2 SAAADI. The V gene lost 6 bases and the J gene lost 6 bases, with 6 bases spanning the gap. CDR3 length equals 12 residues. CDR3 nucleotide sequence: TGCGCCAGCAGCCCCATTAATTCACCCCTCCACTTT. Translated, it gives CASSPINSPLHF.

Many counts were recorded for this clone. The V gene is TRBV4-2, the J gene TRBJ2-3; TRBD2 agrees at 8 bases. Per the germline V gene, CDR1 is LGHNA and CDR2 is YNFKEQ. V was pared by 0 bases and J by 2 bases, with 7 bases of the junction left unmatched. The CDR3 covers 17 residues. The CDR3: CASSQDRGSGATDTQYF. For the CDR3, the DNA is TGTGCCAGCAGCCAAGATCGGGGTAGCGGGGCCACAGATACGCAGTATTTT.

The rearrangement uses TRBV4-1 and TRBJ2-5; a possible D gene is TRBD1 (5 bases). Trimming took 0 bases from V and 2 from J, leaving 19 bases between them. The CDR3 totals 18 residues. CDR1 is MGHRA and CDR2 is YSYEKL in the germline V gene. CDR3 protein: CASSQDHQGRNPQETQYF. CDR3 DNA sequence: TGCGCCAGCAGCCAAGACCACCAGGGCAGGAACCCTCAAGAGACCCAGTACTTC.

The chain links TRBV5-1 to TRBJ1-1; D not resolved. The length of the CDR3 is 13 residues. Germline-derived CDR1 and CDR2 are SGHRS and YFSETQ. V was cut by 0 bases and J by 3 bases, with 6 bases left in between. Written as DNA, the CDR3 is TGCGCCAGCAGCTTGGATTTGGACACTGAAGCTTTCTTT. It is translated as CASSLDLDTEAFF.

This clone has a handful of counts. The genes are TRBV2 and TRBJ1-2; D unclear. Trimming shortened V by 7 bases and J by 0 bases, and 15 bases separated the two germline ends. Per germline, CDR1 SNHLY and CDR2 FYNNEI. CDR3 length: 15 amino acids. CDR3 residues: CASTDATPANYGYTF. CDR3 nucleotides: TGTGCCAGCACCGACGCGACACCGGCTAACTATGGCTACACCTTC.

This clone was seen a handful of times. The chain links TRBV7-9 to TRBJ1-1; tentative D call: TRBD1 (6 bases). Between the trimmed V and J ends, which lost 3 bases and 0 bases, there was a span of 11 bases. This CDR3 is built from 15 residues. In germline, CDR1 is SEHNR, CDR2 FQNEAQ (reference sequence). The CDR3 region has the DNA TGTGCCAGCAGCTTTCCACAGGGACTGAACACTGAAGCTTTCTTT. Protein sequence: CASSFPQGLNTEAFF. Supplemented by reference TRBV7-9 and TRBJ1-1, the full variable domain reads DTGVSQNPRHKITKRGQNVTFRCDPISEHNRLYWYRQTLGQGPEFLTYFQNEAQLEKSRLLSDRFSAERPKGSFSTLEIQRTEQGDSAMYLCASSFPQGLNTEAFFGQGTRLTVV.

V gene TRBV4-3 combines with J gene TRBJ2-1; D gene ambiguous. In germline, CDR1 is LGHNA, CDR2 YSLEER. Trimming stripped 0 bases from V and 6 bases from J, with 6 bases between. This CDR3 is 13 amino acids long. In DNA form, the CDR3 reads TGCGCCAGCAGCCAAGACCAGCTCAATGAGCAGTTCTTC. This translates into CASSQDQLNEQFF.

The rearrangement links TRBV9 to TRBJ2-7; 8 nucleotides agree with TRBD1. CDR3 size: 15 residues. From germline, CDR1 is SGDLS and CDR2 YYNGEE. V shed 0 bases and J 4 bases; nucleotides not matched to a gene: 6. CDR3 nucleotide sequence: TGTGCCAGCAGCGTAGAGGCAGGGGGCTGGTACGAGCAGTACTTC. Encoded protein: CASSVEAGGWYEQYF.

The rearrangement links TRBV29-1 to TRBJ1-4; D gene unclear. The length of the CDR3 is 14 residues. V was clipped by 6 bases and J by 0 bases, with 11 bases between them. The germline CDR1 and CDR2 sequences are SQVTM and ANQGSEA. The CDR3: CSVMRLATNEKLFF. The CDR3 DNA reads TGCAGCGTAATGCGGCTGGCAACTAATGAAAAACTGTTTTTT. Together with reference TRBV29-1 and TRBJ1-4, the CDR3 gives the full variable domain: SAVISQKPSRDICQRGTSLTIQCQVDSQVTMMFWYRQQPGQSLTLIATANQGSEATYESGFVIDKFPISRPNLTFSTLTVSNMSPEDSSIYLCSVMRLATNEKLFFGSGTQLSVL.

CDR3 sequence reads: CASSIVRTGTGYGGYTF. The DNA of the CDR3 is TGTGCCAGTAGTATCGTTCGAACCGGGACAGGCTATGGAGGCTACACCTTC. The rearrangement joins TRBV19 to TRBJ1-2, with 8 bases that match TRBD1. Germline trimming cut 3 bases from V and 8 bases from J; bases unmatched to any gene: 17. Germline V gene data show CDR1 as LNHDA and CDR2 as SQIVND (reference sequence). This CDR3 has 17 residues.